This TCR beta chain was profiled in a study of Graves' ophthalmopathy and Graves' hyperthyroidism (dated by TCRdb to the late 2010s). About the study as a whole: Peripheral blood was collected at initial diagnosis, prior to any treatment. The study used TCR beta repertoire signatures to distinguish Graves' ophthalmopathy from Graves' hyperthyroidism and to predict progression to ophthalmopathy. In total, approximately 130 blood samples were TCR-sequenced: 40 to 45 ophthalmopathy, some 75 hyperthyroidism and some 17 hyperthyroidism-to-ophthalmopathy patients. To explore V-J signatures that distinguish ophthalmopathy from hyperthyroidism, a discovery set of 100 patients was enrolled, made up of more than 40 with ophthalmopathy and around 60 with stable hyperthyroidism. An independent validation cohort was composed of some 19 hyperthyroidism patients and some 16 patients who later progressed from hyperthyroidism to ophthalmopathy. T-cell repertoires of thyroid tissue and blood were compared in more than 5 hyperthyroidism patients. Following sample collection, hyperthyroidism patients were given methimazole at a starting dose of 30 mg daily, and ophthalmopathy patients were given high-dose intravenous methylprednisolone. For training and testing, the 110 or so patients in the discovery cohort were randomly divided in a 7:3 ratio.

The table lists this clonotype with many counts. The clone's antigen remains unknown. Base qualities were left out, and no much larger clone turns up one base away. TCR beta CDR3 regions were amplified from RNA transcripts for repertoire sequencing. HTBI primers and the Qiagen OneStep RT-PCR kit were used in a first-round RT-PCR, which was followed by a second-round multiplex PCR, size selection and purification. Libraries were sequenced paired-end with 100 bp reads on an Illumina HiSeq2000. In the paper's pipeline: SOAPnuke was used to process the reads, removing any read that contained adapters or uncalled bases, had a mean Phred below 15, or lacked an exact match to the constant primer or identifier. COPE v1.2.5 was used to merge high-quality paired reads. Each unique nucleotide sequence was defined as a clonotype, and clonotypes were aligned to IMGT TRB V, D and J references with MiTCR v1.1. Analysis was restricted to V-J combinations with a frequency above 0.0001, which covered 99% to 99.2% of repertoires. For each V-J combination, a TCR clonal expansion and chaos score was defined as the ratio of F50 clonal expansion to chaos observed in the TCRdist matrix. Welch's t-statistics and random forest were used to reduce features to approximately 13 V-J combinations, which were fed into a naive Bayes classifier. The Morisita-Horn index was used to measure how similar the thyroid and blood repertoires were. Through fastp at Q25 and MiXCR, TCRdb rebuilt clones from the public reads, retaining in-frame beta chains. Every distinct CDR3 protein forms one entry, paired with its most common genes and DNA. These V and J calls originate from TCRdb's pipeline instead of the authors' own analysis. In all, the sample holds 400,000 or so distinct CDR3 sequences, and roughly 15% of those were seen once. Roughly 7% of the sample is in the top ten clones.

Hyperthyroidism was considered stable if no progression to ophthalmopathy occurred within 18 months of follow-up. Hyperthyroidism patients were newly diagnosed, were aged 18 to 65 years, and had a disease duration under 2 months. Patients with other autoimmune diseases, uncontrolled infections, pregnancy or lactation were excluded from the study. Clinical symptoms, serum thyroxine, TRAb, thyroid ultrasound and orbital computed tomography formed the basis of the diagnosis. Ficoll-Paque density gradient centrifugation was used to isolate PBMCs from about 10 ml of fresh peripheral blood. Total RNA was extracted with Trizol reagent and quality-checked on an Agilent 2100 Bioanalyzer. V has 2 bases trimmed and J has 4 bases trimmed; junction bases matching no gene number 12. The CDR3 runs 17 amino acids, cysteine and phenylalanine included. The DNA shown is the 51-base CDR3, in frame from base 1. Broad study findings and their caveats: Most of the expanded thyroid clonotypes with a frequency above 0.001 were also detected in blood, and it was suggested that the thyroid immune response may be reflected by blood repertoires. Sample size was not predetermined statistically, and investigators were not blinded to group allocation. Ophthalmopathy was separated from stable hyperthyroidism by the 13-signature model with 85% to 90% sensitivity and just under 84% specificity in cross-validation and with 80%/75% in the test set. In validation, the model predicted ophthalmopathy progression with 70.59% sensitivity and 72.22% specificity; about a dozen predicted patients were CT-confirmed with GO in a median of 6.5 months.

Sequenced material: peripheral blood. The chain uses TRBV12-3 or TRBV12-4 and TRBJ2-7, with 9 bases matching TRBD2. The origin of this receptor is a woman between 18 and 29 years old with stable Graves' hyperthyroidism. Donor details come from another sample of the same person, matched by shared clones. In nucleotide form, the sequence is TGTGCCAGCAGTTTAAGACTAGCGGACGACTCCTCGTACGAGCAGTACTTC. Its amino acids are CASSLRLADDSSYEQYF.